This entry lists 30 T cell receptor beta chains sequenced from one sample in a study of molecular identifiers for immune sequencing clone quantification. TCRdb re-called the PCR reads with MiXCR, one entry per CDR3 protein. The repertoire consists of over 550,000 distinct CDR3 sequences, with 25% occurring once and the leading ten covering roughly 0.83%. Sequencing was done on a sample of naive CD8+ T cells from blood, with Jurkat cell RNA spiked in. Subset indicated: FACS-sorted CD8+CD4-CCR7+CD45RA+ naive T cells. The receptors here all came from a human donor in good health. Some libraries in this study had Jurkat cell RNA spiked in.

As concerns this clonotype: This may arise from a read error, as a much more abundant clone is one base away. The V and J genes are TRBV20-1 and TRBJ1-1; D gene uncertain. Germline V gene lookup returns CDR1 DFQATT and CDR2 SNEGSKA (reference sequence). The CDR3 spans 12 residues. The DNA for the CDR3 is TGCAGTGCTAGTGACCTGAACACTGAAGCTTACTTT. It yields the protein CSASDLNTEAYF.

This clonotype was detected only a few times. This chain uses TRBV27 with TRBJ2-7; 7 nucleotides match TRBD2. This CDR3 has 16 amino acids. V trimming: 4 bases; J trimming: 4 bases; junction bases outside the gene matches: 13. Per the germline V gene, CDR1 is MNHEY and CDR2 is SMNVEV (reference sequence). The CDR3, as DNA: TGTGCCAGCAGTTCCCAATGGGGGGGAGAGGTTTACGAGCAGTACTTC. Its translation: CASSSQWGGEVYEQYF.

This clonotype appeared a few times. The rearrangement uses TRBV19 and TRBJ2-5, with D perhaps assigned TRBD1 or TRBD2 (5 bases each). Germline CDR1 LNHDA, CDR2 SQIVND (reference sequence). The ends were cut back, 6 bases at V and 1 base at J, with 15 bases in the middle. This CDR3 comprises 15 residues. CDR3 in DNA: TGTGCCAGTAGAGTGACAACGAGGGGCCAAGAGACCCAGTACTTC. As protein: CASRVTTRGQETQYF.

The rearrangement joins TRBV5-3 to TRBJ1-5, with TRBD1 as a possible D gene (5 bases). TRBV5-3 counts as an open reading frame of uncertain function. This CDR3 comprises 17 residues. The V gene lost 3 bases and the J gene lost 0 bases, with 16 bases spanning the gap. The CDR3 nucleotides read TGTGCCAGAAGCTATGGGGACGTCCAATATAGCAATCAGCCCCAGCATTTT. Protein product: CARSYGDVQYSNQPQHF.

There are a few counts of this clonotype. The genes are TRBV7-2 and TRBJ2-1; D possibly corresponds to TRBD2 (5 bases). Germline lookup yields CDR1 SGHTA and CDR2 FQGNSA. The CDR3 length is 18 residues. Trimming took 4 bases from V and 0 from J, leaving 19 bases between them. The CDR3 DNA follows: TGTGCCAGCAGCTACGGGGTACTTAAATCTAGCTCCTACAATGAGCAGTTCTTC. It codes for CASSYGVLKSSSYNEQFF.

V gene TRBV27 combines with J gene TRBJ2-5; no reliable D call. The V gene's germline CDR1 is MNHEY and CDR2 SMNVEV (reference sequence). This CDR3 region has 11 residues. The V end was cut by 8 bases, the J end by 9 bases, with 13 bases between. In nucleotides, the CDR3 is TGTGCCAGCCGGTTAGGTTCCTCCCAGTACTTC. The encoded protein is CASRLGSSQYF.

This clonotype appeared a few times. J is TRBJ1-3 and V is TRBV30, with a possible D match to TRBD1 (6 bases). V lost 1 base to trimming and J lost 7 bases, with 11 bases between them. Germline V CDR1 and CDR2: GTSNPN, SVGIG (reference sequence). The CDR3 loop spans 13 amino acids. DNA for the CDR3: TGTGCCTGGAGTGGGGGGGCGGTGAACACCATATATTTT. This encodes CAWSGGAVNTIYF.

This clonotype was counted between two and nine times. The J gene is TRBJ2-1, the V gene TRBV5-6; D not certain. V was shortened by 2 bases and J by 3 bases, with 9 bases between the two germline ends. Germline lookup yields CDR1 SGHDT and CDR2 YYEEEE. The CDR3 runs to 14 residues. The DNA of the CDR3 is TGTGCCAGCAGCTTAGCACTTAACTACAATGAGCAGTTCTTC. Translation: CASSLALNYNEQFF.

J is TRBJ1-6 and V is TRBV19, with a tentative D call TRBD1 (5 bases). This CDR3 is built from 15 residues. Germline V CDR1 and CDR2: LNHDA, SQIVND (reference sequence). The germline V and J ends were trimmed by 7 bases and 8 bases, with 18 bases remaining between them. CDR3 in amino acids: CASTPGQGGYSPLHF. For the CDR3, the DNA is TGTGCCAGTACCCCCGGTCAGGGCGGTTATTCACCCCTCCACTTT. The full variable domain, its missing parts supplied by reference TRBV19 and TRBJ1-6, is DGGITQSPKYLFRKEGQNVTLSCEQNLNHDAMYWYRQDPGQGLRLIYYSQIVNDFQKGDIAEGYSVSREKKESFPLTVTSAQKNPTAFYLCASTPGQGGYSPLHFGNGTRLTVT.

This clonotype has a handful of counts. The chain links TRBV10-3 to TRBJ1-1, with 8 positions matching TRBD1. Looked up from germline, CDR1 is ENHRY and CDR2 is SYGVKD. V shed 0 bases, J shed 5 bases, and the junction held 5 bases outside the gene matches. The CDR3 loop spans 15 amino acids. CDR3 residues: CAISESTGAGTEAFF. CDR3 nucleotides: TGTGCCATCAGTGAGTCGACAGGGGCGGGAACTGAAGCTTTCTTT.

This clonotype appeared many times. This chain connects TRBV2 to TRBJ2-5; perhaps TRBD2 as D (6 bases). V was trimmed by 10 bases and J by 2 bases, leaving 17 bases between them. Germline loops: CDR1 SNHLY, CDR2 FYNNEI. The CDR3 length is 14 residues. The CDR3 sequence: CATYYGGQQETQYF. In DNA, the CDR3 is TGTGCCACCTACTACGGGGGTCAGCAAGAGACCCAGTACTTC.

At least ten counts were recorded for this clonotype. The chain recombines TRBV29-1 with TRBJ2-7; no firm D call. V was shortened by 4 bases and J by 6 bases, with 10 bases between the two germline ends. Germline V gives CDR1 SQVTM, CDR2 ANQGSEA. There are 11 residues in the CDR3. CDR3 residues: CSVVGSGEQYF. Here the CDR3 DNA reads TGCAGCGTTGTGGGGTCCGGCGAGCAGTACTTC.

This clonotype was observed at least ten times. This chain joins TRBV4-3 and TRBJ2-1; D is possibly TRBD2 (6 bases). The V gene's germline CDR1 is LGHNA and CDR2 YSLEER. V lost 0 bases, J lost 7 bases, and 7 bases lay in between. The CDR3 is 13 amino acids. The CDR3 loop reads CASSQDAGNEQFF. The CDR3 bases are TGCGCCAGCAGCCAAGATGCGGGGAATGAGCAGTTCTTC.

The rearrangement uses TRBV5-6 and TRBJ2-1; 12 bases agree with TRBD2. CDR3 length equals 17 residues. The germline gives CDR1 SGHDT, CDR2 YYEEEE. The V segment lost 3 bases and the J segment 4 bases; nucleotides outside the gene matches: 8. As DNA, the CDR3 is TGTGCCAGCAGCTGGCCCTCCCTAGCGGGGGGGTACAATGAGCAGTTCTTC. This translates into CASSWPSLAGGYNEQFF.

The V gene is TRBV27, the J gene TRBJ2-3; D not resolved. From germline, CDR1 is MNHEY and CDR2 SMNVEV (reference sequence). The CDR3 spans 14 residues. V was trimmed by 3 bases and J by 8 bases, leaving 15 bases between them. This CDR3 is CASSFGYPRGTQYF. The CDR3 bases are TGTGCCAGCAGTTTTGGGTACCCTCGTGGTACGCAGTATTTT.

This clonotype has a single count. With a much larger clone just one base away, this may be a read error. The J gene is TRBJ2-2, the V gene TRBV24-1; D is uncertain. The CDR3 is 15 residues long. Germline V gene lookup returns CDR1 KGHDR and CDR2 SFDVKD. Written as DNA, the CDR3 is TGTGCCACCATTGATTTGACCGAGAACACCGGGGAGCTGTTTTTT. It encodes CATIDLTENTGELFF.

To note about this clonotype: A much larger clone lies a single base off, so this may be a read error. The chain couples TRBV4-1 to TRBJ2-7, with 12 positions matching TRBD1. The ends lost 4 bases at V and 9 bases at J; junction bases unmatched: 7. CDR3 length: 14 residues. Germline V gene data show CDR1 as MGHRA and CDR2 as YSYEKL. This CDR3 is CASSPGTGGTAQYF. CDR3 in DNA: TGCGCCAGCAGCCCAGGGACAGGGGGCACCGCGCAGTACTTC.

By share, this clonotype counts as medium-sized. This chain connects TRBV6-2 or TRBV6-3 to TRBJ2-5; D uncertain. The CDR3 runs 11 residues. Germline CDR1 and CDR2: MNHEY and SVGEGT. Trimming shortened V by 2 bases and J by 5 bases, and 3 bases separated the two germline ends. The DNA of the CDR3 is TGTGCCAGCAGTTACGGGGAGACCCAGTACTTC. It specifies CASSYGETQYF.

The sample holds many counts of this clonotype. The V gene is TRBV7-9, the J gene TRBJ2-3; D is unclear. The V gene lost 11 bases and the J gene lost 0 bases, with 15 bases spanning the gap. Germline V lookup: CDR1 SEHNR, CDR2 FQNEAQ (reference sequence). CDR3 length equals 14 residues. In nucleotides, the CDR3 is TGTGCCGACGGGCGGCCAGACAGCACAGATACGCAGTATTTT. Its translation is CADGRPDSTDTQYF.

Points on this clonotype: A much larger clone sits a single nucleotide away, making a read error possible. DNA for the CDR3: TGTGCCAGCAGTCCCTCCTCGACAGGGTTGAATCAGCCCCAGCATTTT. Residues: CASSPSSTGLNQPQHF. The genes are TRBV12-3 or TRBV12-4 and TRBJ1-5; 7 bases line up with TRBD1. The CDR3 consists of 16 residues. V lost 5 bases to trimming and J lost 4 bases; unmatched junction nucleotides: 11.

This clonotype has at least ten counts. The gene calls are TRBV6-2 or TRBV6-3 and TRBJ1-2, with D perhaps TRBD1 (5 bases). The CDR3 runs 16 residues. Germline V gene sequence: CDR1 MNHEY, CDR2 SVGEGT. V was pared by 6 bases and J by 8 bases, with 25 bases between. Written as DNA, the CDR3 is TGTGCCAGCAGCTTCACCTTAACAGGTCCCCGGGACGGCTACACCTTC. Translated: CASSFTLTGPRDGYTF.

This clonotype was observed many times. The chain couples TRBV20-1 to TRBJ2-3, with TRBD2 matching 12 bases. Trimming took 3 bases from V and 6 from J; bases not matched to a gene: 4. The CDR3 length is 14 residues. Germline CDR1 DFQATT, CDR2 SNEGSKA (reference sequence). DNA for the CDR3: TGCAGTGCTAGTCTAGCGGGAGGGTTGGATACGCAGTATTTT. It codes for CSASLAGGLDTQYF.

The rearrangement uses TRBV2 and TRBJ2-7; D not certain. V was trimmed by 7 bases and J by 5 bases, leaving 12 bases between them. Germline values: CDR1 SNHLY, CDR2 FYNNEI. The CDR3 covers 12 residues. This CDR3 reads CASITPPNEQYF. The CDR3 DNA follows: TGTGCCAGCATAACTCCACCCAACGAGCAGTACTTC.

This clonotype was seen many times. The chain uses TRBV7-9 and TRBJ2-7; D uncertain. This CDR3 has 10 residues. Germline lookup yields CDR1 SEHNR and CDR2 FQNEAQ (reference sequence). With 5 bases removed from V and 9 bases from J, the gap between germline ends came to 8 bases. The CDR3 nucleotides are TGTGCCAGCAGCCCCCTAGGGCAGTACTTC. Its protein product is CASSPLGQYF.

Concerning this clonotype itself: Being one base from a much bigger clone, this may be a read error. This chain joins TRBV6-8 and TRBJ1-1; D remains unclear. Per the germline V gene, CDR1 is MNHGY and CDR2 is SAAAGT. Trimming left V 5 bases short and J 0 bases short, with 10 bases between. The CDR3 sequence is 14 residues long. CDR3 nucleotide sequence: TGTGCCAGCAGTGAAGCTTCCATGAACACTGAAGCTTTCTTT. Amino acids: CASSEASMNTEAFF.

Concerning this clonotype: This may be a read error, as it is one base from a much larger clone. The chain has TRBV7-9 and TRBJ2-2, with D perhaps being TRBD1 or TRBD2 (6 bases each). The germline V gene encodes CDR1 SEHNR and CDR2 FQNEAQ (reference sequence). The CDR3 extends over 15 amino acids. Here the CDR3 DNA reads TGTGCCAGCAGCTTAGTGCCCGGGGGCACCTGGGAGCTGTTTTTT. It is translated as CASSLVPGGTWELFF.

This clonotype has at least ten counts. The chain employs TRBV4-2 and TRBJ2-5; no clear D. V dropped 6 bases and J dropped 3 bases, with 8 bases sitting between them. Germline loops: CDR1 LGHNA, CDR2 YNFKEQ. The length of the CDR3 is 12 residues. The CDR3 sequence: CASRGLEETQYF. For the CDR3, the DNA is TGTGCCAGCAGAGGTCTAGAAGAGACCCAGTACTTC.

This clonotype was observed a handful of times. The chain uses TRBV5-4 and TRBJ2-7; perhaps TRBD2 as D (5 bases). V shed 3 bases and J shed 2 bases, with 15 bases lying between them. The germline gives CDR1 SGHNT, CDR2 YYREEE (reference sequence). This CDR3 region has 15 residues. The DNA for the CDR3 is TGTGCCAGCAGCTACGACCCAAGCGGAACCTACGAGCAGTACTTC. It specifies CASSYDPSGTYEQYF.

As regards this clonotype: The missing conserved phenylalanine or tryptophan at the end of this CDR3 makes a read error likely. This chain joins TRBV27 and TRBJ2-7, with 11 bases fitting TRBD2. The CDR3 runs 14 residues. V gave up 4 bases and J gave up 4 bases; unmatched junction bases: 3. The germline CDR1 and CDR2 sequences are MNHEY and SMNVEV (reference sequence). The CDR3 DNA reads TGTGCCAGCAGTTGGACTAGCGGGTCGTACGAGCAGTACCTC. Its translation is CASSWTSGSYEQYL.

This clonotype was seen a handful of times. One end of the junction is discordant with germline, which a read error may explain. The CDR3, as DNA: TGTGCTAGCAGCTCTAGCGGGAGTAGCGAGCAGTACTTC. This codes for CASSSSGSSEQYF. V gene TRBV7-7 combines with J gene TRBJ2-7; 10 bases map to TRBD2. This CDR3 is built from 13 residues. Germline loops: CDR1 SSHAT, CDR2 FNYEAQ (reference sequence).